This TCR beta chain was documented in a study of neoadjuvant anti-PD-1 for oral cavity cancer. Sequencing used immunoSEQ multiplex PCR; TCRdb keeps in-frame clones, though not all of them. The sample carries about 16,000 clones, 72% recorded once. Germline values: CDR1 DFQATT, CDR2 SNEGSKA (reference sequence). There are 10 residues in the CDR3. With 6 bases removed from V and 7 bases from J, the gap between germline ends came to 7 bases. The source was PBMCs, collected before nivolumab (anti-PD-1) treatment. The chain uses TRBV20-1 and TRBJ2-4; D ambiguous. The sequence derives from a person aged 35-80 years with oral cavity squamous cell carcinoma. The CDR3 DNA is TGCAGTGCCCCTACGAACATTCAGTACTTC. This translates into CSAPTNIQYF.